A single sample is the source of the 9 T cell receptor beta chains below, sequenced in a study of monozygotic twins with inflammatory bowel disease. TCRdb reanalyzed the 5' RACE reads and collapses them to one entry per CDR3 protein, without DNA. This sample's table reports fewer than 200,000 distinct CDR3 sequences. Sequencing input: blood. The receptors stem from a human donor with ulcerative colitis or Crohn's disease, or a healthy co-twin of an affected twin (not recorded which).

The chain combines TRBV2 with TRBJ2-2; the TCRdb call, TRBD1, lacks DNA for checking. Germline V gene lookup returns CDR1 SNHLY and CDR2 FYNNEI. The CDR3 spans 16 residues. This chain's CDR3 is CASSDSRGPNTGELFF. The entire variable domain, with the rest obtained from reference TRBV2 and TRBJ2-2, is as follows: EPEVTQTPSHQVTQMGQEVILRCVPISNHLYFYWYRQILGQKVEFLVSFYNNEISEKSEIFDDQFSVERPDGSNFTLKIRSTKLEDSAMYFCASSDSRGPNTGELFFGEGSRLTVL.

The chain uses TRBV12-3 or TRBV12-4 and TRBJ2-2; no DNA is available, so the TRBD1 call from TCRdb remains unchecked. This CDR3 has 17 residues. This CDR3 is CASSLGTGTTNTGELFF.

The V call is TRBV15, the J call TRBJ2-1; there is no DNA to check the TCRdb D call of TRBD2. The germline V gene has CDR1 LNHNV and CDR2 YYDKDF (reference sequence). The CDR3 spans 16 residues. CDR3 protein: CATSVGGLAGGNEQFF.

The V and J genes are TRBV7-2 and TRBJ2-7; TCRdb selects TRBD1, and the lack of DNA leaves this call unchecked. The germline gives CDR1 SGHTA, CDR2 FQGNSA. The CDR3 sequence is 15 residues long. The CDR3 is CASSLMGQGPYEQYF.

This rearrangement joins TRBV5-1 to TRBJ1-3. Germline CDR1 reads SGHRS; CDR2 reads YFSETQ. This CDR3 has 13 amino acids. CDR3 in amino acids: CASSFEPGNTIYF. Using reference TRBV5-1 and TRBJ1-3 for the parts outside the CDR3, the full variable domain is KAGVTQTPRYLIKTRGQQVTLSCSPISGHRSVSWYQQTPGQGLQFLFEYFSETQRNKGNFPGRFSGRQFSNSRSEMNVSTLELGDSALYLCASSFEPGNTIYFGEGSWLTVV.

The V call is TRBV20-1, the J call TRBJ1-5; TCRdb calls TRBD1, which cannot be checked without DNA. CDR1 DFQATT and CDR2 SNEGSKA come from the germline V gene (reference sequence). CDR3 length: 15 residues. The CDR3 sequence is CSASQGAEVNQPQHF.

V and J are TRBV20-1 and TRBJ2-3; the TCRdb D gene call, TRBD2, has no DNA to confirm it. The CDR3 is 19 residues long. Germline loops: CDR1 DFQATT, CDR2 SNEGSKA (reference sequence). The CDR3 sequence: CSARGVPTSGSGSTDTQYF.

V usage is TRBV19 and J usage is TRBJ1-1; the D gene TCRdb calls, TRBD1, cannot be checked with no DNA. Germline values: CDR1 LNHDA, CDR2 SQIVND (reference sequence). The CDR3 loop spans 14 amino acids. CDR3 amino acids: CASSVTGRNTEAFF.

This chain links TRBV7-7 with TRBJ2-1; TCRdb's D gene call, TRBD2, goes unchecked for lack of DNA. Germline V gene sequence: CDR1 SSHAT, CDR2 FNYEAQ (reference sequence). The CDR3 totals 14 residues. The CDR3 spells CASSHNGLGNEQFF.